This T cell receptor beta chain stems from a study of T cells in Graves' hyperthyroidism and ophthalmopathy. Study-wide background: Peripheral blood samples were taken at initial diagnosis, prior to any treatment. Study observations and caveats: Ophthalmopathy was identified by the model a median around 5.9 months ahead of onset. Using 13 V-J features, a model discriminated ophthalmopathy from stable hyperthyroidism.

The TCR beta CDR3 regions underwent amplification using RNA transcripts as the source. HTBI primers drove first-round RT-PCR of the TCR CDR3. From the multiplex PCR reads, TCRdb called clonotypes with MiXCR, one entry per CDR3 protein. The table records over 500,000 distinct CDR3 sequences, 13% to 15% of them present only once. Ten or more counts support this clonotype. The antigen remains undetermined. Trimming pared 3 bases from V and 3 bases from J, leaving 8 bases between. This CDR3 region has 13 residues. Germline CDR1 KGHSH, CDR2 LQKENI. Diagnoses were made from clinical symptoms, serum measures (thyroxine and TRAb), thyroid ultrasound and orbital computed tomography.

The chain has TRBV18 and TRBJ1-1, with D hard to call. Sequencing input: blood. The sequence was obtained from a woman aged 40 to 50 with Graves' hyperthyroidism. The CDR3 DNA reads as TGTGCCAGCTCACCCCTTTTTGACACTGAAGCTTTCTTT. This sequence encodes CASSPLFDTEAFF.